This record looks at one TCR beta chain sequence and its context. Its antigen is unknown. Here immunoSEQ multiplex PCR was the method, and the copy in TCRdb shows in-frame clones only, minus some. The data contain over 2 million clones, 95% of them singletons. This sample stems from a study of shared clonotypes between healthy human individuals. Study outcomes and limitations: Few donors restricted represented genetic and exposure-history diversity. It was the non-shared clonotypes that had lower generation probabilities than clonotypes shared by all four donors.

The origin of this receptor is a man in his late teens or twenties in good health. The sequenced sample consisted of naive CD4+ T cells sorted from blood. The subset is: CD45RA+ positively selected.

The CDR3 DNA follows: TGTGCCAGCAGGGCAGGGTTGGGCGGGACTGAAGCTTTCTTT. As protein: CASRAGLGGTEAFF. This chain links TRBV6-5 with TRBJ1-1; TRBD1 might be the D (5 bases). In germline, CDR1 is MNHEY, CDR2 SVGAGI. The CDR3 extends over 14 amino acids. V lost 6 bases to trimming and J lost 5 bases, with 16 bases between them.